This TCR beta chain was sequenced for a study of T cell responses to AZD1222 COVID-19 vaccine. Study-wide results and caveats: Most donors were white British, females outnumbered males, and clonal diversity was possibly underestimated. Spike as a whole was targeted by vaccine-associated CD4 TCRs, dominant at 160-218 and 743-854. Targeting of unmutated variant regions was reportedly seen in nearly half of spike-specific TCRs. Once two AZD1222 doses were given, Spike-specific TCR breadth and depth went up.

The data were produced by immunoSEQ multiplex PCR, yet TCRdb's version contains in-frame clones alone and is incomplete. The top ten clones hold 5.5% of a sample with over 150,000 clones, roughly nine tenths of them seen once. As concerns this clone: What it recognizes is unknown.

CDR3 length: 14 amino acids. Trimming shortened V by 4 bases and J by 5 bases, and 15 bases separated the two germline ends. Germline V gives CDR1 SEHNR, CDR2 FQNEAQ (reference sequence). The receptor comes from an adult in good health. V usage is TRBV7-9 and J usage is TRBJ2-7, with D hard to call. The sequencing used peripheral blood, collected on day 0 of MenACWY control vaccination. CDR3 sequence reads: CASSSAYDRDEQYF. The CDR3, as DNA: TGTGCCAGCAGCTCGGCTTACGATCGGGACGAGCAGTACTTC. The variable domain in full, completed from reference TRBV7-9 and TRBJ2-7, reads DTGVSQNPRHKITKRGQNVTFRCDPISEHNRLYWYRQTLGQGPEFLTYFQNEAQLEKSRLLSDRFSAERPKGSFSTLEIQRTEQGDSAMYLCASSSAYDRDEQYFGPGTRLTVT.